This TCR beta chain was identified during a study of blood T cell repertoires in COVID-19. Looking at the study overall: Samples of COVID-19 (acute and convalescent) were obtained from the United States, Italy and Spain. T cells, B-cell-depleted T cells, or PBMCs supplied cDNA or gDNA.

V lost 0 bases to trimming and J lost 4 bases, with 10 bases between them. The V gene's germline CDR1 is LGHNA and CDR2 YSLEER. The length of the CDR3 is 15 residues. Original data processing: Nucleated cell counts were estimated from reference gene primer amplification. Sequencing was performed with immunoSEQ multiplex PCR; in TCRdb, only in-frame clones are kept and a portion is missing. V, J and clone size reflect that table, while D and trimming were determined from the DNA. The data contain 240,000 or so clones, approximately 90% of them singletons. The receptor comes from a woman in her forties who had recovered from COVID-19. This rearrangement joins TRBV4-3 to TRBJ2-1, with D possibly being TRBD1 (6 bases). The sample was peripheral blood. Here the CDR3 reads CASSQDWGPYNEQFF. CDR3 bases: TGCGCCAGCAGCCAAGATTGGGGGCCTTACAATGAGCAGTTCTTC.